This passage covers 21 T cell receptor beta chains from one sample sequenced in a study of blood T cell repertoires in COVID-19. TCRdb's table, derived via immunoSEQ multiplex PCR, lists solely in-frame clones and lacks some. This sample carries about 180,000 clones, about 90% of them seen once, and the ten largest clones take roughly 1.2%. Input material: PBMCs or T cells enriched from blood (not recorded which). The receptors derive from a human donor with acute COVID-19. The donor label of this sample is uncertain.

The chain couples TRBV3-1 (or the pseudogene TRBV3-2) to TRBJ2-7, with D hard to call. Trimming shortened V by 3 bases and J by 6 bases, and 15 bases separated the two germline ends. This CDR3 spans 14 amino acids. Germline V gives CDR1 LGHDT, CDR2 YNNKEL (reference sequence). The CDR3 DNA follows: TGTGCCAGCAGCCAGAGAGTGGCCCCGGGCGAGCAGTACTTC. Protein sequence: CASSQRVAPGEQYF.

This chain links TRBV5-1 with TRBJ2-5; D is uncertain. CDR3 length equals 15 residues. Germline V gives CDR1 SGHRS, CDR2 YFSETQ. The V end was cut by 1 base, the J end by 5 bases, with 15 bases between. The CDR3 sequence is CASSLNVERRETQYF. CDR3 bases: TGCGCCAGCAGCTTGAACGTCGAGAGGCGGGAGACCCAGTACTTC.

J is TRBJ2-2 and V is TRBV5-5; the D is unclear. This CDR3 comprises 16 residues. The germline V gene encodes CDR1 SGHKS and CDR2 YYEKEE (reference sequence). V was pared by 0 bases and J by 1 base, with 10 bases between. In DNA, the CDR3 is TGTGCCAGCAGCTTGGGTAACAATTTGAACACCGGGGAGCTGTTTTTT. It specifies CASSLGNNLNTGELFF.

Only a few counts were recorded for this clone. This chain uses TRBV7-9 with TRBJ2-7; D is undetermined. Trimming removed 4 bases from V and 5 bases from J, with 12 bases in between. Germline CDR1 reads SEHNR; CDR2 reads FQNEAQ (reference sequence). CDR3 length: 13 amino acids. CDR3 residues: CASSSRQENEQYF. CDR3 DNA: TGTGCCAGCAGCTCCAGGCAGGAAAACGAGCAGTACTTC.

V usage is TRBV2 and J usage is TRBJ1-4; 7 nucleotides align to TRBD1. V lost 6 bases and J lost 5; bases outside the gene matches: 12. CDR1 and CDR2 (germline): SNHLY, FYNNEI. The CDR3 is 16 amino acids. The CDR3 region is CASSSDPGQRNEKLFF. As DNA, the CDR3 is TGTGCCAGCAGCAGCGATCCGGGACAGAGAAATGAAAAACTGTTTTTT.

The V and J genes are TRBV19 and TRBJ1-5; 7 bases match TRBD1. V lost 6 bases, J lost 2 bases, and 4 bases stayed unmatched. The V gene's germline CDR1 is LNHDA and CDR2 SQIVND (reference sequence). CDR3 size: 14 residues. CDR3 DNA: TGTGCCAGTAGCTGGGGACAGCGCAATCAGCCCCAGCATTTT. Its protein is CASSWGQRNQPQHF. Using reference TRBV19 and TRBJ1-5 for the parts outside the CDR3, the full variable domain is DGGITQSPKYLFRKEGQNVTLSCEQNLNHDAMYWYRQDPGQGLRLIYYSQIVNDFQKGDIAEGYSVSREKKESFPLTVTSAQKNPTAFYLCASSWGQRNQPQHFGDGTRLSIL.

This rearrangement joins TRBV5-1 to TRBJ2-2; 7 nucleotides align to TRBD1. CDR3 length: 15 amino acids. V dropped 1 base and J dropped 5; count of bases not matched to a gene: 5. Germline CDR1 SGHRS, CDR2 YFSETQ. The DNA for the CDR3 is TGCGCCAGCAGCTTGAGTCAGGGGGTAACCGGGGAGCTGTTTTTT. Its protein product is CASSLSQGVTGELFF.

The chain is built from TRBV30 and TRBJ2-4; 13 bases match TRBD2. From germline, CDR1 is GTSNPN and CDR2 SVGIG (reference sequence). The CDR3 runs 14 residues. V gave up 7 bases and J gave up 7 bases; unmatched junction bases: 7. The CDR3 DNA sequence: TGTGCCTCCGGACTAGCGGGGGCCGGGAACATTCAGTACTTC. As protein: CASGLAGAGNIQYF. Drawing the rest from reference TRBV30 and TRBJ2-4, the complete variable domain is SQTIHQWPATLVQPVGSPLSLECTVEGTSNPNLYWYRQAAGRGLQLLFYSVGIGQISSEVPQNLSASRPQDRQFILSSKKLLLSDSGFYLCASGLAGAGNIQYFGAGTRLSVL.

The V and J genes are TRBV3-1 (or the pseudogene TRBV3-2) and TRBJ2-1, with TRBD2 identical over 13 bases. The CDR3 runs 17 residues. The V and J ends lost 4 bases and 7 bases, in that order; junction bases with no gene match: 10. Germline CDR1 LGHDT, CDR2 YNNKEL (reference sequence). The CDR3 coding sequence is TGTGCCAGCAGCCCTCCCGCCGGGACTAGCGGGGATAATGAGCAGTTCTTC. It specifies CASSPPAGTSGDNEQFF.

The chain carries TRBV15 and TRBJ2-5; D is perhaps TRBD2 (6 bases). The ends were cut back, 2 bases at V and 1 base at J, with 17 bases in the middle. The CDR3 is 17 residues long. CDR1 LNHNV and CDR2 YYDKDF come from the germline V gene (reference sequence). CDR3 bases: TGTGCCACCAGCAGAAATGTAGCTGGGCGGGGCCAAGAGACCCAGTACTTC. Its translation: CATSRNVAGRGQETQYF.

V and J are TRBV6-5 and TRBJ1-2; the match to TRBD1 covers 7 bases. The CDR3 loop spans 14 amino acids. The J segment lost 6 bases and the V segment lost 6 bases, leaving 10 bases of the junction unmatched. CDR1 is MNHEY, CDR2 SVGAGI, per germline. CDR3 residues: CASSRWDSGNGYTF. CDR3 DNA: TGTGCCAGCAGCCGCTGGGACAGTGGAAATGGCTACACCTTC.

J is TRBJ2-3 and V is TRBV3-1 (or the pseudogene TRBV3-2); D ambiguous. V lost 0 bases, J lost 8 bases, and 18 bases lay in between. This CDR3 spans 16 amino acids. Germline V gene sequence: CDR1 LGHDT, CDR2 YNNKEL (reference sequence). CDR3 in DNA: TGTGCCAGCAGCCAAGAGAGCCAGGCCTTCTACCGTACGCAGTATTTT. Translated, it gives CASSQESQAFYRTQYF.

J is TRBJ1-1 and V is TRBV5-1, with TRBD1 as a possible D gene (5 bases). V lost 4 bases to trimming and J lost 3 bases, with 25 bases between them. The CDR3 has 18 amino acids. Germline V gives CDR1 SGHRS, CDR2 YFSETQ. CDR3 loop: CASSPGPWRGRGDTEAFF. CDR3 nucleotide sequence: TGCGCCAGCAGCCCCGGCCCCTGGAGGGGCCGGGGAGACACTGAAGCTTTCTTT.

This chain joins TRBV9 and TRBJ2-2; tentatively, D is TRBD1 (6 bases). Germline V gives CDR1 SGDLS, CDR2 YYNGEE. This CDR3 comprises 18 residues. Trimming removed 5 bases from V and 5 bases from J, with 25 bases in between. CDR3 sequence (DNA): TGTGCCAGCAGGCTACAGGGAAAGCCCAGTGAAGCGACCGGGGAGCTGTTTTTT. Its protein is CASRLQGKPSEATGELFF.

The chain recombines TRBV19 with TRBJ2-3; D may be TRBD1 (5 bases). Germline CDR1 and CDR2: LNHDA and SQIVND (reference sequence). V was cut by 3 bases and J by 6 bases, with 13 bases left in between. The CDR3 extends over 14 amino acids. This CDR3 is CASSIGRAADTQYF. CDR3 bases: TGTGCCAGTAGTATCGGCAGGGCTGCGGATACGCAGTATTTT.

In its sample, this clone was seen once. The genes are TRBV13 and TRBJ2-7, with TRBD2 as a possible D gene (6 bases). The CDR3 consists of 13 residues. Trimming took 2 bases from V and 12 from J, leaving 17 bases between them. Germline assignment: CDR1 PRHDT and CDR2 FYEKMQ (reference sequence). This CDR3 is CASSLSPNRGLYF. The CDR3 region has the DNA TGTGCCAGCAGCTTATCCCCCAATCGGGGACTGTACTTC.

The chain uses TRBV7-6 and TRBJ1-3, with 7 positions matching TRBD1. The V and J ends lost 3 bases and 6 bases, in that order; junction bases with no gene match: 8. Germline lookup yields CDR1 SGHVS and CDR2 FNYEAQ. CDR3 length: 15 amino acids. CDR3 residues: CASSFATGSSNTIYF. CDR3 coding DNA: TGTGCCAGCAGCTTCGCGACAGGGTCATCAAACACCATATATTTT.

The chain has TRBV30 and TRBJ2-7; no clear D. This CDR3 is built from 16 residues. Trimming took off 2 bases at V and 1 base at J, with 18 bases between the two ends. The germline V gene encodes CDR1 GTSNPN and CDR2 SVGIG (reference sequence). CDR3 nucleotides: TGTGCCTGGAGTTCCTTCGACAAGAAACCTTCCTACGAGCAGTACTTC. It specifies CAWSSFDKKPSYEQYF.

The J gene is TRBJ1-2, the V gene TRBV19, with 7 bases identical to TRBD1. J gave up 3 bases and V 6 bases, and 7 bases lay outside the gene matches. The CDR3 contains 14 residues. CDR1 is LNHDA and CDR2 is SQIVND in the germline V gene (reference sequence). CDR3: CASSLTTGDYGYTF. The DNA of the CDR3 is TGTGCCAGTAGCCTAACAACAGGGGACTATGGCTACACCTTC.

V and J are TRBV3-1 (or the pseudogene TRBV3-2) and TRBJ2-7; D is perhaps TRBD2 (7 bases). The CDR3 has 16 amino acids. CDR1 LGHDT and CDR2 YNNKEL come from the germline V gene (reference sequence). Deletions cut 4 bases from V and 2 bases from J, with 18 bases between. The CDR3: CASSRDNGGPAYEQYF. CDR3 coding DNA: TGTGCCAGCAGCCGGGACAACGGGGGGCCGGCCTACGAGCAGTACTTC.

The chain joins TRBV4-1 to TRBJ2-2, with D tentatively TRBD1 (5 bases). The CDR3 contains 16 residues. Germline CDR1 and CDR2: MGHRA and YSYEKL. V dropped 4 bases and J dropped 4 bases, with 16 bases sitting between them. The CDR3 nucleotides read TGCGCCAGCAGCCCTACAGGTTTGCGATCCACCGGGGAGCTGTTTTTT. Amino acid sequence: CASSPTGLRSTGELFF.